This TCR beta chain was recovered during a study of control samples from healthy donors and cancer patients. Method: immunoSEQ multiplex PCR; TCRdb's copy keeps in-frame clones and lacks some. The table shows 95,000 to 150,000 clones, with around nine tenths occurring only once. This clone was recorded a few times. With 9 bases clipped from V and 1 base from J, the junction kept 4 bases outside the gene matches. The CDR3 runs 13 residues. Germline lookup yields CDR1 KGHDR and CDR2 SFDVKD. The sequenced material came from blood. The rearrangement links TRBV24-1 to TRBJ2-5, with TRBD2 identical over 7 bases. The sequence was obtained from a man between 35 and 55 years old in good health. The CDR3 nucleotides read TGTGCCACCGGGAGGGCACTCCAAGAGACCCAGTACTTC. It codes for CATGRALQETQYF.